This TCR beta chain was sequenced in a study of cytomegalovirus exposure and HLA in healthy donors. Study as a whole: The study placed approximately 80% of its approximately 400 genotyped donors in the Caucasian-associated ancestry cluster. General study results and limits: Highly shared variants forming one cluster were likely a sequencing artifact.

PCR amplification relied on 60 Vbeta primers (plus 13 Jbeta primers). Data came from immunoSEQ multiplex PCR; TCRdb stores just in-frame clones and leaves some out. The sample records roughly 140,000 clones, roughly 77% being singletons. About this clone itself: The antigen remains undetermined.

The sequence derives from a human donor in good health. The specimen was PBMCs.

CDR3 bases: TGTGCCAGCAGCTTAGGGGGCCCACCCTACGAGCAGTACTTC. It encodes CASSLGGPPYEQYF. V is TRBV7-2 and J is TRBJ2-7; D is perhaps TRBD1 (5 bases). The CDR3 extends over 14 amino acids. Deletions cut 1 base from V and 2 bases from J, with 9 bases between. In germline, CDR1 is SGHTA, CDR2 FQGNSA. Combining the CDR3 with reference TRBV7-2 and TRBJ2-7 gives the whole variable domain GAGVSQSPSNKVTEKGKDVELRCDPISGHTALYWYRQSLGQGLEFLIYFQGNSAPDKSGLPSDRFSAERTGGSVSTLTIQRTQQEDSAVYLCASSLGGPPYEQYFGPGTRLTVT.